The 19 T cell receptor beta chains reported below all come from one sample, sequenced in a study of high-grade serous ovarian cancer treatment subgroups (dated by TCRdb to about 2021). Tumor samples were obtained before definitive surgery or chemotherapy. Receptor amplification or capture employed the immunoSEQ multiplex PCR assay. TCRdb provides this immuneACCESS table in a form limited to in-frame rearrangements. Some clones are lacking; in checked studies, under half of them reflect an unresolved V gene, and why the rest are absent is not known. A total of 19,000 or so clones appear in this sample, around 72% of them only once. The ten largest clones capture roughly 6.1% of the sample. Sequenced material: tumor tissue. The origin of the receptors is a human donor with high-grade serous ovarian cancer.

The chain uses TRBV7-6 and TRBJ1-1; 8 bases line up with TRBD1. J was trimmed by 0 bases and V by 5 bases; bases with no gene match: 8. The CDR3 length is 16 residues. CDR1 SGHVS and CDR2 FNYEAQ come from the germline V gene. The CDR3 nucleotides are TGTGCCAGCAGCCCCCTCCCAGGGGGCATGAACACTGAAGCTTTCTTT. This codes for CASSPLPGGMNTEAFF.

This chain uses TRBV30 with TRBJ2-3, with D maybe TRBD2 (5 bases). V was cut by 2 bases and J by 2 bases, with 11 bases left in between. The CDR3 is 14 amino acids. From germline, CDR1 is GTSNPN and CDR2 SVGIG (reference sequence). The CDR3 is CAWSTGGYTDTQYF. The CDR3 DNA reads as TGTGCCTGGAGTACCGGAGGATACACAGATACGCAGTATTTT.

The chain has TRBV19 and TRBJ2-2; 8 nucleotides agree with TRBD2. The CDR3 totals 15 residues. V lost 5 bases and J lost 5; bases outside the gene matches: 7. The germline CDR1 and CDR2 sequences are LNHDA and SQIVND (reference sequence). The DNA for the CDR3 is TGTGCCAGTAGTCCCAGGATAGCGGGGACCGGGGAGCTGTTTTTT. It specifies CASSPRIAGTGELFF.

This clone showed up just a few times. The chain combines TRBV11-2 with TRBJ1-1; D remains ambiguous. This CDR3 spans 13 amino acids. V lost 1 base and J lost 5, with 8 bases in between. Germline V gene sequence: CDR1 SGHAT, CDR2 FQNNGV. The CDR3 loop reads CASSLGPGTEAFF. The CDR3 DNA is TGTGCCAGCAGCTTAGGCCCGGGGACTGAAGCTTTCTTT.

This chain connects TRBV6-6 to TRBJ2-7; possible D gene TRBD1, 5 bases. Trimming left V 0 bases short and J 4 bases short, with 10 bases between. The length of the CDR3 is 14 residues. Germline V gene sequence: CDR1 MNHNY, CDR2 SVGAGI (reference sequence). CDR3 in DNA: TGTGCCAGCAGTTACTCGACCAGGGAATACGAGCAGTACTTC. Protein: CASSYSTREYEQYF.

The chain is built from TRBV10-2 and TRBJ1-2; 7 bases map to TRBD1. V lost 5 bases, J lost 4 bases, and 7 bases stayed unmatched. The germline gives CDR1 WSHSY, CDR2 SAAADI. This CDR3 has 14 residues. The CDR3 protein is CASSSDRWAYGYTF. The DNA for the CDR3 is TGCGCCAGCAGTTCGGACAGGTGGGCCTATGGCTACACCTTC.

The genes are TRBV6-6 and TRBJ1-4, with 10 bases that match TRBD1. Germline loops: CDR1 MNHNY, CDR2 SVGAGI (reference sequence). CDR3 size: 15 residues. Germline trimming cut 0 bases from V and 10 bases from J; bases unmatched to any gene: 5. The CDR3 reads CASSYSDRGVGKLFF. CDR3 nucleotide sequence: TGTGCCAGCAGTTACTCGGACAGGGGGGTTGGAAAACTGTTTTTT.

CDR3 loop: CASRLDHRTGELFF. CDR3 sequence (DNA): TGTGCCAGCAGATTGGATCACAGGACCGGGGAGCTGTTTTTT. The V gene is TRBV6-6, the J gene TRBJ2-2, with D maybe TRBD1 (5 bases). Germline V gene sequence: CDR1 MNHNY, CDR2 SVGAGI (reference sequence). The CDR3 loop spans 14 amino acids. V was cut by 6 bases and J by 5 bases, with 13 bases left in between.

The chain combines TRBV19 with TRBJ2-3, with D possibly called TRBD1 or TRBD2 (5 bases each). Germline assignment: CDR1 LNHDA and CDR2 SQIVND (reference sequence). V lost 5 bases and J 6 bases, leaving 18 bases between the germline ends. CDR3 size: 15 residues. CDR3 residues: CASSEGRIAVDTQYF. The CDR3 DNA follows: TGTGCCAGTAGTGAGGGACGGATAGCTGTGGATACGCAGTATTTT.

This chain links TRBV7-2 with TRBJ2-7, with 8 bases lining up with TRBD2. J lost 5 bases, V lost 1 base, and 4 bases had no gene match. Germline-derived CDR1 and CDR2 are SGHTA and FQGNSA. The CDR3 runs to 14 residues. The CDR3 loop reads CASSLGGTSHEQYF. In nucleotides, the CDR3 is TGTGCCAGCAGCTTAGGGGGGACTAGTCACGAGCAGTACTTC.

The rearrangement joins TRBV7-9 to TRBJ2-5, with D tentatively TRBD1 or TRBD2 (5 bases each). This CDR3 is 18 amino acids long. CDR1 SEHNR and CDR2 FQNEAQ come from the germline V gene (reference sequence). V dropped 3 bases and J dropped 4 bases, with 24 bases sitting between them. CDR3 region: CASSFQLGRLRGTETQYF. CDR3 DNA: TGTGCCAGCAGCTTTCAGTTGGGTCGGTTGAGGGGCACAGAGACCCAGTACTTC.

There are a few counts of this clone. V usage is TRBV9 and J usage is TRBJ2-7; no firm D call. The CDR3 has 13 residues. Trimming took 3 bases from V and 4 from J, leaving 11 bases between them. CDR1 and CDR2 (germline): SGDLS, YYNGEE. The CDR3 coding sequence is TGTGCCAGCAGCGGGCAGCCTGGGTACGAGCAGTACTTC. Encoded protein: CASSGQPGYEQYF.

The chain combines TRBV5-1 with TRBJ1-1; the D gene is possibly TRBD1 (6 bases). The CDR3 is 15 residues long. V was pared by 0 bases and J by 5 bases, with 14 bases between. The V gene's germline CDR1 is SGHRS and CDR2 YFSETQ. DNA of the CDR3: TGCGCCAGCAGCTTGGGTGGGGGCTTCAGGACTGAAGCTTTCTTT. Protein sequence: CASSLGGGFRTEAFF.

The rearrangement links TRBV7-2 to TRBJ2-1; perhaps TRBD2 as D (6 bases). V lost 5 bases to trimming and J lost 8 bases, with 19 bases between them. CDR1 SGHTA and CDR2 FQGNSA come from the germline V gene. This CDR3 is 15 amino acids long. The CDR3 reads CASSPRVAAGYEQFF. The DNA of the CDR3 is TGTGCCAGCAGCCCCCGGGTAGCGGCTGGCTATGAGCAGTTCTTC. The variable domain in full, completed from reference TRBV7-2 and TRBJ2-1, reads GAGVSQSPSNKVTEKGKDVELRCDPISGHTALYWYRQSLGQGLEFLIYFQGNSAPDKSGLPSDRFSAERTGGSVSTLTIQRTQQEDSAVYLCASSPRVAAGYEQFFGPGTRLTVL.

This clone occurred once. The chain is built from TRBV7-9 and TRBJ2-1; D tentatively fits TRBD1 or TRBD2 (5 bases each). The CDR3 sequence is 15 residues long. V was trimmed by 1 base and J by 4 bases, leaving 11 bases between them. Germline CDR1 reads SEHNR; CDR2 reads FQNEAQ (reference sequence). The CDR3: CASSLEWDRYNEQFF. The CDR3 nucleotides are TGTGCCAGCAGCTTAGAGTGGGACCGTTACAATGAGCAGTTCTTC.

The chain couples TRBV11-2 to TRBJ1-2, with TRBD1 as a possible D gene (6 bases). Trimming shortened V by 5 bases and J by 5 bases, and 21 bases separated the two germline ends. The CDR3 covers 16 residues. Germline V CDR1 and CDR2: SGHAT, FQNNGV. CDR3 sequence reads: CASSPSQGARGYGYTF. CDR3 nucleotides: TGTGCCAGCAGCCCGTCACAGGGTGCAAGGGGGTATGGCTACACCTTC.

This clone turned up a few times. The genes are TRBV9 and TRBJ1-2; D unresolved. With 1 base removed from V and 7 bases from J, the gap between germline ends came to 20 bases. CDR1 and CDR2 (germline): SGDLS, YYNGEE. The CDR3 consists of 16 residues. CDR3 sequence reads: CASSVNILMEGSGYTF. CDR3 DNA sequence: TGTGCCAGCAGCGTAAACATACTAATGGAGGGCTCTGGCTACACCTTC.

Only a few counts were recorded for this clone. The CDR3, as DNA: TGTGCCAGCAGCTTAGCGGGGGGCGTAGACACTGAAGCTTTCTTT. This sequence encodes CASSLAGGVDTEAFF. The V call is TRBV5-4, the J call TRBJ1-1; TRBD1 might be the D (6 bases). Trimming stripped 2 bases from V and 3 bases from J, with 14 bases between. CDR3 length: 15 amino acids. Germline V gene sequence: CDR1 SGHNT, CDR2 YYREEE (reference sequence). Complete variable domain (other parts from reference TRBV5-4 and TRBJ1-1): ETGVTQSPTHLIKTRGQQVTLRCSSQSGHNTVSWYQQALGQGPQFIFQYYREEENGRGNFPPRFSGLQFPNYSSELNVNALELDDSALYLCASSLAGGVDTEAFFGQGTRLTVV.

In this sample, this clone turned up a few times. The genes are TRBV28 and TRBJ1-5; TRBD1 might be the D (5 bases). The V end lost 5 bases, the J end lost 8 bases, and 28 bases lay between the germline ends. The CDR3 loop spans 18 amino acids. Germline lookup yields CDR1 MDHEN and CDR2 SYDVKM. The CDR3 DNA follows: TGTGCCAGCAGTCCCGCGCTGGGGGAGTCGATTGGGTTTGAGCCCCAGCATTTT. Amino acids: CASSPALGESIGFEPQHF.